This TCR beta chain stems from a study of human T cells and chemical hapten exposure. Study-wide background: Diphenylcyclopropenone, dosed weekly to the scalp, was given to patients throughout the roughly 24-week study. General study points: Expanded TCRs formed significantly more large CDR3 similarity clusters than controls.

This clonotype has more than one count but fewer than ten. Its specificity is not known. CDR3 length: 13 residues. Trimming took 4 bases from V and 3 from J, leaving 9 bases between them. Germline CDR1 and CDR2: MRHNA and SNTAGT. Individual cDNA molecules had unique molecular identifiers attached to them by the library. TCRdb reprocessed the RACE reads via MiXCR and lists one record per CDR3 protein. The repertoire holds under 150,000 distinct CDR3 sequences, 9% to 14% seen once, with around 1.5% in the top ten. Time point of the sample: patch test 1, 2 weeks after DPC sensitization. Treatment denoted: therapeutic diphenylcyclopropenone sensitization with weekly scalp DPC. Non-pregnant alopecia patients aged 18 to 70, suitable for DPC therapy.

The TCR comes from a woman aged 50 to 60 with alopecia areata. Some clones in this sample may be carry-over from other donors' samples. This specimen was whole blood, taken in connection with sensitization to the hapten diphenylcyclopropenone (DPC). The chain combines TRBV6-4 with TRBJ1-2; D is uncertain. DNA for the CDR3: TGTGCCAGCAGTGTAGGTACAGACTATGGCTACACCTTC. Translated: CASSVGTDYGYTF.